These 3 T cell receptor beta chains came from one sample sequenced in a study of blood T cell repertoires in COVID-19. TCRdb's copy holds only in-frame clones and misses some; the assay was immunoSEQ multiplex PCR. The sample records some 150,000 clones, about 79% being singletons. The source material was peripheral blood. Receptors originate from a woman older than 75 with acute or convalescent COVID-19.

V gene TRBV6-2 or TRBV6-3 combines with J gene TRBJ1-2, with TRBD1 matching 8 bases. CDR1 MNHEY and CDR2 SVGEGT come from the germline V gene. The CDR3 runs to 14 residues. V shed 2 bases, J shed 6 bases, and the junction held 5 bases outside the gene matches. The CDR3 protein is CASSYEAGGDGYTF. As DNA, the CDR3 is TGTGCCAGCAGTTACGAGGCAGGGGGCGATGGCTACACCTTC.

The count of this clone is one. This CDR3 is CASSLVAGSTDTQYF. Here the CDR3 DNA reads TGCGCCAGCAGCTTGGTGGCGGGAAGCACAGATACGCAGTATTTT. The chain combines TRBV5-1 with TRBJ2-3; TRBD2 is a possible D gene (6 bases). The germline CDR1 and CDR2 sequences are SGHRS and YFSETQ. The CDR3 totals 15 residues. The V end lost 0 bases, the J end lost 0 bases, and 8 bases lay between the germline ends.

The rearrangement links TRBV5-1 to TRBJ1-5, with D perhaps matching TRBD1 (5 bases). V was trimmed by 4 bases and J by 3 bases, leaving 17 bases between them. This CDR3 comprises 16 residues. Germline V lookup: CDR1 SGHRS, CDR2 YFSETQ. The CDR3 protein is CASSLTGDSPNQPQHF. The CDR3 region has the DNA TGCGCCAGCAGCCTGACGGGAGACAGCCCCAATCAGCCCCAGCATTTT.